The present T cell receptor (beta chain) was sequenced within a study of Graves' ophthalmopathy and Graves' hyperthyroidism. Overall study context: At the time of initial diagnosis and before any treatment, peripheral blood was collected.

The study amplified TCR beta CDR3 regions using RNA transcripts. Second-round multiplex PCR followed a first-round RT-PCR using HTBI primers. Using its own MiXCR run on the multiplex PCR reads, TCRdb lists one record per CDR3 protein. Seen here are 400,000 or so distinct CDR3 sequences, over 15% observed once, and the top ten hold about 7%. Participants with hyperthyroidism, aged 18 to 65, were newly diagnosed with under 2 months' duration. Sampling approximately 11 ml of fresh peripheral blood provided the PBMCs. There are many counts of this clonotype. Its target is unknown. J was trimmed by 2 bases and V by 1 base; bases with no gene match: 2. Germline CDR1 is DFQATT and CDR2 is SNEGSKA (reference sequence). The CDR3 length is 14 residues. Findings of the study overall: Predictions made by the model for ophthalmopathy progression reached 70.59% sensitivity and less than 80% specificity.

The TCR was taken from a young woman with stable Graves' hyperthyroidism. The chain is built from TRBV20-1 and TRBJ1-5; TRBD1 agrees at 7 bases. The sequencing input was peripheral blood. The CDR3 nucleotides read TGCAGTGCTAGAGGCGGGACAGGCAATCAGCCCCAGCATTTT. Translation: CSARGGTGNQPQHF.